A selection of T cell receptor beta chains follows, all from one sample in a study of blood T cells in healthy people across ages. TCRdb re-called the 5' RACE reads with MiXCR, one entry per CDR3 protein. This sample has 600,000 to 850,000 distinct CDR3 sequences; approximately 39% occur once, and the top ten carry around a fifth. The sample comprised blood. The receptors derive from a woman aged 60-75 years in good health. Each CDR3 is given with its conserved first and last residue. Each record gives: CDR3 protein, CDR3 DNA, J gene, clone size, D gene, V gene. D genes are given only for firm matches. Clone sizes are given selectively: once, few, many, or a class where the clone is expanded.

CDR3: CASRPGGAYEQYF; DNA: TGTGCCAGCAGACCGGGAGGGGCCTACGAGCAGTACTTC; J: TRBJ2-7; size: NA; D: TRBD2; V: TRBV11-2
CDR3: CASSLEFRSPEYQETQYF; DNA: TGTGCCAGCAGCTTAGAGTTTCGCAGCCCAGAATACCAAGAGACCCAGTACTTC; J: TRBJ2-5; size: NA; D: NA; V: TRBV7-2
CDR3: CASRSASTGELFF; DNA: TGTGCCAGCAGGAGTGCTAGCACCGGGGAGCTGTTTTTT; J: TRBJ2-2; size: NA; D: NA; V: TRBV7-2
CDR3: CASSTIGALHF; DNA: TGTGCCAGCAGCACCATTGGAGCCCTCCACTTT; J: TRBJ1-6; size: NA; D: NA; V: TRBV6-2/TRBV6-3
CDR3: CASSLLGLDFNEQFF; DNA: TGCGCCAGCAGCTTATTGGGACTAGACTTCAATGAGCAGTTCTTC; J: TRBJ2-1; size: NA; D: TRBD2; V: TRBV5-1
CDR3: CASRRQGMTHYEQYF; DNA: TGCGCCAGCAGGAGACAGGGAATGACCCACTACGAGCAGTACTTC; J: TRBJ2-7; size: few; D: TRBD1; V: TRBV5-1
CDR3: CASSQYRGPGDTQYF; DNA: TGCGCCAGCAGCCAATACAGGGGCCCTGGAGATACGCAGTATTTT; J: TRBJ2-3; size: NA; D: TRBD1; V: TRBV4-3
CDR3: CAWSRQGGGTQYF; DNA: TGTGCCTGGAGTAGACAGGGGGGTGGGACCCAGTACTTC; J: TRBJ2-5; size: NA; D: TRBD1; V: TRBV30
CDR3: CAIGPRERISSGANVLTF; DNA: TGTGCCATCGGTCCCCGCGAAAGAATTTCCTCTGGGGCCAACGTCCTGACTTTC; J: TRBJ2-6; size: NA; D: NA; V: TRBV10-3
CDR3: CASSQEISGLAEQETQYF; DNA: TGTGCCAGCAGCCAAGAAATATCGGGACTAGCGGAACAAGAGACCCAGTACTTC; J: TRBJ2-5; size: few; D: TRBD2; V: TRBV3-1
CDR3: CASSSLSGRGTDTQYF; DNA: TGTGCCAGCAGTTCCCTTTCGGGAAGGGGCACAGATACGCAGTATTTT; J: TRBJ2-3; size: few; D: NA; V: TRBV27
CDR3: CASSSALRGETQYF; DNA: TGTGCCAGCAGCTCCGCCCTCAGGGGGGAGACCCAGTACTTC; J: TRBJ2-5; size: NA; D: TRBD1; V: TRBV7-9
CDR3: CSATGDTGSYNEQFF; DNA: TGCAGTGCTACAGGGGATACGGGCTCCTACAATGAGCAGTTCTTC; J: TRBJ2-1; size: few; D: NA; V: TRBV20-1
CDR3: CAWSGLEAGNYNEQFF; DNA: TGTGCCTGGAGTGGGCTAGAAGCGGGAAACTACAATGAGCAGTTCTTC; J: TRBJ2-1; size: once; D: TRBD2; V: TRBV30
CDR3: CASSQDAGSNQPQHF; DNA: TGCGCCAGCAGCCAAGATGCTGGGAGCAATCAGCCCCAGCATTTT; J: TRBJ1-5; size: NA; D: NA; V: TRBV4-3
CDR3: CASSLGGSNEQFF; DNA: TGTGCCAGCAGCTTAGGGGGTAGCAATGAGCAGTTCTTC; J: TRBJ2-1; size: many; D: NA; V: TRBV5-1
CDR3: CSAQKLQETQYF; DNA: TGCAGTGCCCAGAAACTCCAAGAGACCCAGTACTTC; J: TRBJ2-5; size: NA; D: NA; V: TRBV20-1
CDR3: CSAPSGAASYEQYF; DNA: TGCAGTGCACCTAGCGGGGCCGCTTCCTACGAGCAGTACTTC; J: TRBJ2-7; size: many; D: TRBD2; V: TRBV20-1
CDR3: CACSPEVSGANVLTF; DNA: TGTGCCTGCTCACCGGAAGTCTCTGGGGCCAACGTCCTGACTTTC; J: TRBJ2-6; size: NA; D: NA; V: TRBV18
CDR3: CSARVGGAISYEQYF; DNA: TGCAGTGCTAGAGTCGGGGGGGCCATCTCCTACGAGCAGTACTTC; J: TRBJ2-7; size: many; D: TRBD2; V: TRBV20-1
CDR3: CASSRRTNGSYEQYF; DNA: TGTGCCAGCAGCCGACGGACTAACGGTTCCTACGAGCAGTACTTC; J: TRBJ2-7; size: NA; D: NA; V: TRBV7-9
CDR3: CASSENRASSGANVLTF; DNA: TGTGCCAGCAGTGAAAACAGGGCAAGCTCTGGGGCCAACGTCCTGACTTTC; J: TRBJ2-6; size: once; D: NA; V: TRBV2
CDR3: CASRSDMNTEAFF; DNA: TGTGCCAGCAGATCCGACATGAACACTGAAGCTTTCTTT; J: TRBJ1-1; size: NA; D: NA; V: TRBV7-8
CDR3: CASSGAGQPPGYTF; DNA: TGTGCCAGCAGTGGGGCGGGACAGCCTCCGGGCTACACCTTC; J: TRBJ1-2; size: NA; D: TRBD1; V: TRBV27
CDR3: CASSLDPGGRSTDTQYF; DNA: TGTGCCAGCAGCTTAGATCCGGGAGGGCGTTCGACAGATACGCAGTATTTT; J: TRBJ2-3; size: NA; D: TRBD2; V: TRBV7-2
CDR3: CAGRGQGAVINEQFF; DNA: TGTGCCGGCAGAGGACAGGGGGCAGTTATAAATGAGCAGTTCTTC; J: TRBJ2-1; size: once; D: TRBD1; V: TRBV6-4
CDR3: CASSQDDRKETQFF; DNA: TGCGCCAGCAGCCAAGACGACAGGAAAGAGACCCAGTTCTTC; J: TRBJ2-1; size: NA; D: NA; V: TRBV4-3
CDR3: CASSPTGTPLETQYF; DNA: TGTGCCAGCAGCCCAACGGGGACGCCTTTAGAGACCCAGTACTTC; J: TRBJ2-5; size: NA; D: NA; V: TRBV11-2
CDR3: CASSHHGGETYEQYF; DNA: TGCGCCAGCAGCCACCACGGGGGGGAGACCTACGAGCAGTACTTC; J: TRBJ2-7; size: NA; D: TRBD2; V: TRBV4-1
CDR3: CASSLRTTGANVLTF; DNA: TGTGCCAGCAGTTTACGGACAACTGGGGCCAACGTCCTGACTTTC; J: TRBJ2-6; size: NA; D: NA; V: TRBV12-3/TRBV12-4
CDR3: CSAPGEGSYNEQFF; DNA: TGCAGTGCTCCAGGGGAAGGCTCCTACAATGAGCAGTTCTTC; J: TRBJ2-1; size: many; D: NA; V: TRBV20-1
CDR3: CASSLAGPPYDQYF; DNA: TGTGCCAGCAGTTTGGCAGGACCCCCCTACGATCAGTACTTC; J: TRBJ2-7; size: few; D: NA; V: TRBV12-3/TRBV12-4
CDR3: CATAPKSSYEQYF; DNA: TGTGCCACCGCACCAAAGAGCTCCTACGAGCAGTACTTC; J: TRBJ2-7; size: NA; D: NA; V: TRBV10-3
CDR3: CSALDPPAQHF; DNA: TGCAGTGCTCTGGACCCTCCGGCCCAGCATTTT; J: TRBJ1-5; size: NA; D: NA; V: TRBV20-1
CDR3: CASSLVGGTGYTF; DNA: TGTGCCAGCAGTTTGGTTGGGGGGACTGGCTACACCTTC; J: TRBJ1-2; size: few; D: NA; V: TRBV6-2/TRBV6-3
CDR3: CASSIAGGRTETQYF; DNA: TGTGCCAGCAGTATCGCCGGCGGGAGGACAGAGACCCAGTACTTC; J: TRBJ2-5; size: few; D: TRBD2; V: TRBV28
CDR3: CASSVSTGNYEQYF; DNA: TGTGCCAGCAGCGTCTCGACAGGGAACTACGAGCAGTACTTC; J: TRBJ2-7; size: few; D: TRBD1; V: TRBV9
CDR3: CSVERQGSGTDTQYF; DNA: TGCAGCGTTGAGAGGCAGGGATCAGGCACAGATACGCAGTATTTT; J: TRBJ2-3; size: NA; D: NA; V: TRBV29-1
CDR3: CASSLKGGDSPYEQYF; DNA: TGTGCCAGCAGCTTAAAGGGGGGGGACAGCCCTTACGAGCAGTACTTC; J: TRBJ2-7; size: many; D: NA; V: TRBV7-2
CDR3: CASSEALSPDTQYF; DNA: TGTGCCAGCAGCGAGGCCTTATCACCAGATACGCAGTATTTT; J: TRBJ2-3; size: NA; D: NA; V: TRBV9
CDR3: CSVQTSVSYEQYF; DNA: TGCAGCGTACAGACTAGCGTCTCCTACGAGCAGTACTTC; J: TRBJ2-7; size: NA; D: TRBD2; V: TRBV29-1
CDR3: CASSLDLGPYNEQYF; DNA: TGTGCCAGCAGCTTAGATCTGGGGCCTTACAATGAGCAGTACTTC; J: TRBJ2-7; size: NA; D: NA; V: TRBV11-2
CDR3: CASSSRQATDTQYF; DNA: TGTGCCAGCAGCTCCCGACAGGCAACAGATACGCAGTATTTT; J: TRBJ2-3; size: few; D: NA; V: TRBV9
CDR3: CASSGQNPYNEQFF; DNA: TGTGCCAGCAGTGGACAGAACCCCTACAATGAGCAGTTCTTC; J: TRBJ2-1; size: once; D: NA; V: TRBV2
CDR3: CSARERRGGYLGEETQYF; DNA: TGCAGTGCTAGAGAGCGGCGGGGGGGCTATCTGGGGGAAGAGACCCAGTACTTC; J: TRBJ2-5; size: NA; D: TRBD2; V: TRBV20-1
CDR3: CASSPRDRVAKNIQYF; DNA: TGCGCCAGCAGCCCGAGGGACAGGGTAGCCAAAAACATTCAGTACTTC; J: TRBJ2-4; size: NA; D: TRBD1; V: TRBV5-1
CDR3: CASSYSRDRGPHEQYF; DNA: TGTGCCAGCAGTTACTCGAGGGACAGGGGGCCCCACGAGCAGTACTTC; J: TRBJ2-7; size: NA; D: TRBD1; V: TRBV6-7